This TCR beta chain was obtained from a study of OX40 agonist ivuxolimab in advanced cancers. At the level of the whole study: Ivuxolimab was a fully human IgG2 agonistic monoclonal antibody targeting the costimulatory receptor OX40 (CD134). Prior anti-PD-1, anti-PD-L1 or anti-CTLA-4 therapy was permitted, and checkpoint inhibitors had been received by about 44% of dose-escalation patients. Three dose-escalation patients achieved partial responses, one with hepatocellular carcinoma and two with cutaneous melanoma. Intravenous ivuxolimab was administered to patients every 2 weeks at six dose levels: 0.01, 0.1, 0.3, 1.5, 3 and 10 mg/kg. Peripheral TCRbeta sequencing aimed to test whether ivuxolimab altered TCR sequence diversity and caused clonal T-cell expansion. The paper reports the monotherapy dose-escalation portion (N of about 50 patients) of the phase I ivuxolimab trial. Of the approximately 50 dose-escalation patients, hepatocellular carcinoma was present in about 20, melanoma in approximately 15, renal cell carcinoma in 9 and head and neck cancer in 9. In the dose-escalation cohort, nearly 85% of patients were male, and the mean age was roughly 60 years with a range of roughly 23 to 90.

The cysteine opens and the phenylalanine closes a CDR3 of 13 amino acids. CDR3 DNA is the only sequence kept; it has 39 bases, read in frame from the first base. CDR1 WSHSY and CDR2 SAAADI were looked up in the germline V gene. V is clipped by 1 base and J by 2 bases, and the sequence between their germline boundaries is 6 bases long. Notes on this clone: This clone's antigen is unknown. The sample holds no much larger clone one base away, and base qualities are not on file.

What the work shows at the level of the full study, not this receptor alone: After ivuxolimab, expanded clones were on average more numerous among CD8+ T cells than among CD4+ T cells. At doses from 0.1 to 3.0 mg/kg, clonal expansion was seen in both CD4+ and CD8+ blood T cells between baseline and week 6. Low levels of normalized T-cell clonal expansion were also seen in some patients who did not respond. Antigen specificity was not determined for the clonally expanded peripheral T cells. In the 0.1-3.0 mg/kg groups, partial responders had among the lowest normalized peripheral clonal expansion, particularly in CD8+ T cells.

The trial excluded patients who had a history of autoimmune disease or were on systemic immunosuppression. Peripheral blood for TCR sequencing was collected from all dose cohorts at baseline, on cycle 4 day 1, and on cycle 7 day 1. Samples were obtained from an open-label, multicenter, first-in-human phase I dose-escalation trial of ivuxolimab. Adults with locally advanced or metastatic head and neck squamous cell, hepatocellular, melanoma or renal cell carcinoma were enrolled in the trial. Before TCR sequencing, CD4+ and CD8+ T cells were separately sorted from peripheral blood. Genomic DNA was isolated from the sorted cells so that the TCRbeta CDR3 region could be sequenced. The immunoSEQ Assay was used to sequence the TCRbeta CDR3 regions. TCRdb's version of the immuneACCESS table is confined to in-frame rearrangements and falls short of the full clone set. An unresolved V gene accounts for under half of the shortfall where checked; the remainder is of unknown origin. This sample comprises tens of thousands of clones, approximately 80% of them detected only once. Approximately 8% of the sample comes from the top ten.

The sequences come from CD4+ or CD8+ T cells sorted from blood, collected in a trial of the OX40 agonist ivuxolimab. The chain couples TRBV10-2 to TRBJ2-7; the D gene cannot be resolved reliably. The clonotype comes from an adult with an advanced solid tumor such as melanoma, head and neck, liver or kidney cancer. The nucleotide sequence is TGCGCCAGCAGTGAGTTTGTACCCTACGAGCAGTACTTC. Translated, this is CASSEFVPYEQYF.